These 20 T cell receptor beta chains came from one sample sequenced in a study of cytomegalovirus exposure and HLA in healthy donors. Use of 60 Vbeta and 13 Jbeta primers characterized the PCR. Some clones are missing from TCRdb's copy, which holds only in-frame ones; the method was immunoSEQ multiplex PCR. The sample data list under 150,000 clones. The sample comprised PBMCs. These receptor sequences come from a man aged 35 to 55 in good health and CMV-seronegative.

This chain uses TRBV2 with TRBJ2-3, with a weak D call TRBD2 (7 bases). This CDR3 spans 15 amino acids. Trimming removed 3 bases from V and 6 bases from J, with 16 bases in between. Per germline, CDR1 SNHLY and CDR2 FYNNEI. The CDR3 coding sequence is TGTGCCAGCAGTGAGAGGGGGGGGCCGTCGGATACGCAGTATTTT. Encoded protein: CASSERGGPSDTQYF.

The chain couples TRBV5-6 to TRBJ1-1, with a possible D match to TRBD1 (5 bases). CDR1 is SGHDT and CDR2 is YYEEEE in the germline V gene. The V end was cut by 0 bases, the J end by 4 bases, with 13 bases between. The length of the CDR3 is 15 residues. CDR3 protein: CASSLGGGRVTEAFF. The CDR3, as DNA: TGTGCCAGCAGCTTGGGGGGGGGTCGGGTCACTGAAGCTTTCTTT.

The rearrangement links TRBV29-1 to TRBJ2-5, with D perhaps matching TRBD1 (6 bases). The V gene lost 5 bases and the J gene lost 1 base, with 8 bases spanning the gap. The CDR3 totals 12 residues. Germline CDR1 and CDR2: SQVTM and ANQGSEA. CDR3: CSVRGGQETQYF. DNA for the CDR3: TGCAGCGTTAGAGGGGGCCAAGAGACCCAGTACTTC.

V gene TRBV7-2 combines with J gene TRBJ1-2; 7 bases align to TRBD1. Germline V gene lookup returns CDR1 SGHTA and CDR2 FQGNSA. This CDR3 is built from 16 residues. V trimming: 1 base; J trimming: 6 bases; junction bases outside the gene matches: 11. The CDR3 region has the DNA TGTGCCAGCAGCTTAGTGTCAAGGGCAGGGGGTAATGGCTACACCTTC. Amino acid sequence: CASSLVSRAGGNGYTF.

The rearrangement joins TRBV5-6 to TRBJ2-7; tentative D call: TRBD1 (6 bases). The V end was cut by 6 bases, the J end by 4 bases, with 17 bases between. The V gene's germline CDR1 is SGHDT and CDR2 YYEEEE. This CDR3 is 14 amino acids long. The CDR3 region has the DNA TGTGCCAGCACTCCGGGCCAGGGGCCGTACGAGCAGTACTTC. This encodes CASTPGQGPYEQYF.

V and J are TRBV7-8 and TRBJ2-3; the D gene is possibly TRBD1 (5 bases). Germline CDR1 is SGHVS and CDR2 is FQNEAQ. The CDR3 spans 16 residues. The ends were cut back, 5 bases at V and 0 bases at J, with 15 bases in the middle. DNA for the CDR3: TGTGCCAGCAGCCCTTGGACATCGGAGAGCACAGATACGCAGTATTTT. Translated, it gives CASSPWTSESTDTQYF. The full variable domain, in which reference TRBV7-8 and TRBJ2-3 provide the parts outside the CDR3, is GAGVSQSPRYKVAKRGQDVALRCDPISGHVSLFWYQQALGQGPEFLTYFQNEAQLDKSGLPSDRFFAERPEGSVSTLKIQRTQQEDSAVYLCASSPWTSESTDTQYFGPGTRLTVL.

This rearrangement joins TRBV5-1 to TRBJ1-3; 7 bases are a match to TRBD1. CDR3 length: 17 residues. In germline, CDR1 is SGHRS, CDR2 YFSETQ. The V and J ends lost 0 bases and 4 bases, in that order; junction bases with no gene match: 10. The CDR3 loop reads CASSLVSGQQFGNTIYF. The CDR3 bases are TGCGCCAGCAGCTTGGTATCGGGACAGCAATTCGGAAACACCATATATTTT.

The J gene is TRBJ1-2, the V gene TRBV10-3; no reliable D call. Germline values: CDR1 ENHRY, CDR2 SYGVKD. V shed 11 bases and J shed 7 bases, with 17 bases lying between them. The CDR3 loop spans 12 amino acids. The CDR3 spells CAVDHQASGYTF. The CDR3 DNA reads TGTGCCGTTGACCACCAGGCTTCTGGCTACACCTTC.

V is TRBV7-2 and J is TRBJ1-2, with D hard to call. From germline, CDR1 is SGHTA and CDR2 FQGNSA. Trimming left V 4 bases short and J 4 bases short, with 13 bases between. The CDR3 covers 14 residues. CDR3 protein: CASSSLGPGYGYTF. The CDR3 nucleotides are TGTGCCAGCAGCTCTCTGGGCCCCGGCTATGGCTACACCTTC.

In DNA form, the CDR3 reads TGTGCCAGCAGCTTAATGGACAGCTATGGCTACACCTTC. This sequence encodes CASSLMDSYGYTF. J is TRBJ1-2 and V is TRBV5-8; D is possibly TRBD1 (6 bases). V lost 2 bases and J 4 bases, leaving 9 bases between the germline ends. The germline CDR1 and CDR2 sequences are SGHTS and YDEGEE. This CDR3 has 13 residues.

The chain uses TRBV27 and TRBJ2-1; D is unclear. V was pared by 4 bases and J by 9 bases, with 10 bases between. From germline, CDR1 is MNHEY and CDR2 SMNVEV (reference sequence). This CDR3 has 12 residues. As DNA, the CDR3 is TGTGCCAGCAGTTCCCTGACTGGTGAGCAGTTCTTC. Its protein product is CASSSLTGEQFF.

V gene TRBV4-1 combines with J gene TRBJ2-2; 8 bases are a match to TRBD2. Looked up from germline, CDR1 is MGHRA and CDR2 is YSYEKL. V was clipped by 2 bases and J by 5 bases; unmatched bases: 22. The CDR3 is 21 residues long. The CDR3 nucleotides read TGCGCCAGCAGCCAAAAAGGAGTCGATGGCCGGGGGGGGCCGTCTACCGGGGAGCTGTTTTTT. Protein: CASSQKGVDGRGGPSTGELFF.

The chain couples TRBV11-2 to TRBJ2-7; D remains ambiguous. Germline-derived CDR1 and CDR2 are SGHAT and FQNNGV. The ends were cut back, 4 bases at V and 1 base at J, with 11 bases in the middle. This CDR3 is built from 14 residues. CDR3 in DNA: TGTGCCAGCAGCTCCGCGGTCTTATCCTACGAGCAGTACTTC. This codes for CASSSAVLSYEQYF.

The chain joins TRBV6-1 to TRBJ1-4; TRBD1 aligns across 8 bases. Looked up from germline, CDR1 is MNHNS and CDR2 is SASEGT. This CDR3 is 15 amino acids long. The V segment lost 8 bases and the J segment 4 bases; nucleotides outside the gene matches: 9. Here the CDR3 reads CASWRNRGVNEKLFF. CDR3 coding DNA: TGTGCCAGCTGGCGAAACAGGGGGGTTAATGAAAAACTGTTTTTT.

The chain combines TRBV5-1 with TRBJ2-1; the match to TRBD2 covers 7 bases. Per the germline V gene, CDR1 is SGHRS and CDR2 is YFSETQ. V lost 3 bases to trimming and J lost 1 base; unmatched junction nucleotides: 7. This CDR3 region has 16 residues. CDR3 loop: CASSYSAGESYNEQFF. CDR3 DNA: TGCGCCAGCAGCTACAGCGCGGGGGAATCCTACAATGAGCAGTTCTTC.

V gene TRBV4-1 combines with J gene TRBJ1-3; 8 positions match TRBD1. CDR1 MGHRA and CDR2 YSYEKL come from the germline V gene. J was trimmed by 0 bases and V by 6 bases; bases with no gene match: 16. This CDR3 has 19 amino acids. The CDR3 DNA follows: TGCGCCAGCAGTCCAGGGGGCTCCTTCCTTCTCGGCTCTGGAAACACCATATATTTT. Encoded protein: CASSPGGSFLLGSGNTIYF.

The chain links TRBV19 to TRBJ2-3; 9 bases align to TRBD1. The trim removed 8 bases at V and 3 bases at J, leaving 6 bases unmatched. CDR1 is LNHDA and CDR2 is SQIVND in the germline V gene (reference sequence). The CDR3 has 14 amino acids. CDR3 amino acids: CASHKDRGTDTQYF. Here the CDR3 DNA reads TGTGCCAGTCACAAGGACAGGGGAACAGATACGCAGTATTTT.

The gene calls are TRBV9 and TRBJ1-6; no clear D. V was trimmed by 0 bases and J by 14 bases, leaving 27 bases between them. Germline assignment: CDR1 SGDLS and CDR2 YYNGEE. The CDR3 runs to 18 residues. The DNA of the CDR3 is TGTGCCAGCAGCGTAGTTGGCGGGAATGGAGCCTCTTTTGGAACCCTCCACTTT. It encodes CASSVVGGNGASFGTLHF.

This chain joins TRBV7-9 and TRBJ1-3, with D perhaps matching TRBD1 (5 bases). Trimming stripped 1 base from V and 0 bases from J, with 13 bases between. The CDR3 length is 17 residues. Germline assignment: CDR1 SEHNR and CDR2 FQNEAQ (reference sequence). The CDR3 reads CASSLGSTGNSGNTIYF. In nucleotides, the CDR3 is TGTGCCAGCAGCTTAGGTTCCACAGGCAACTCTGGAAACACCATATATTTT.

The rearrangement links TRBV6-6 to TRBJ1-5; D unresolved. Trimming removed 2 bases at V and 6 bases at J, with 5 bases between. The length of the CDR3 is 12 residues. CDR1 and CDR2 from the germline V gene are MNHNY and SVGAGI (reference sequence). The CDR3 sequence: CASSYPSQPQHF. The CDR3 region has the DNA TGTGCCAGCAGTTACCCTTCTCAGCCCCAGCATTTT.